These 29 T cell receptor beta chains came from one sample sequenced in a study of blood T cell repertoires in COVID-19. Assay: immunoSEQ multiplex PCR; the TCRdb copy retains only in-frame clones and omits some. Of 300,000 or so clones in the sample, more than 70% were seen once. Sequenced: peripheral blood. The receptors were sampled from a man between 18 and 29 years old who had recovered from COVID-19.

The rearrangement links TRBV5-1 to TRBJ2-5; TRBD1 matches 10 bases. The CDR3 is 15 amino acids. The junction had 5 bases not matched to a gene; V was cut back by 1 base and J by 5 bases. CDR1 is SGHRS and CDR2 is YFSETQ in the germline V gene. The CDR3 sequence: CASSLPPGQGETQYF. The CDR3 DNA reads as TGCGCCAGCAGCTTGCCCCCGGGACAGGGGGAGACCCAGTACTTC.

CDR3 loop: CSVETRTTSYEQYF. Here the CDR3 DNA reads TGCAGCGTTGAGACCAGGACTACCTCCTACGAGCAGTACTTC. The chain has TRBV29-1 and TRBJ2-7; perhaps TRBD2 as D (6 bases). The CDR3 sequence is 14 residues long. The germline V gene has CDR1 SQVTM and CDR2 ANQGSEA. V lost 3 bases, J lost 0 bases, and 12 bases lay in between.

Turning to this clone: Other DNA sequences in the sample encode the same CDR3. This chain uses TRBV27 with TRBJ1-1; D is possibly TRBD1 (5 bases). The germline gives CDR1 MNHEY, CDR2 SMNVEV (reference sequence). V dropped 2 bases and J dropped 3 bases, with 7 bases sitting between them. This CDR3 is 13 amino acids long. CDR3 in DNA: TGTGCCAGCAGTTTAGGAGGGGACACTGAAGCTTTCTTT. Translating gives CASSLGGDTEAFF.

This chain uses TRBV30 with TRBJ2-5; D is ambiguous. Germline CDR1 GTSNPN, CDR2 SVGIG (reference sequence). Trimming removed 0 bases at V and 5 bases at J, with 4 bases between. CDR3 length: 11 amino acids. CDR3 sequence reads: CAWSVLETQYF. The CDR3 DNA reads TGTGCCTGGAGTGTACTTGAGACCCAGTACTTC.

This clone was seen more than once but under ten times. This sequence joins TRBV27 and TRBJ2-2, with D possibly being TRBD1 (5 bases). The V gene's germline CDR1 is MNHEY and CDR2 SMNVEV (reference sequence). The CDR3 has 13 amino acids. V lost 6 bases and J 0 bases, leaving 5 bases between the germline ends. CDR3 amino acids: CASRTANTGELFF. CDR3 bases: TGTGCCAGCAGGACAGCGAACACCGGGGAGCTGTTTTTT.

The rearrangement uses TRBV9 and TRBJ2-1; 14 nucleotides agree with TRBD2. V was clipped by 0 bases and J by 5 bases; unmatched bases: 4. Per germline, CDR1 SGDLS and CDR2 YYNGEE. The length of the CDR3 is 17 residues. The CDR3 region has the DNA TGTGCCAGCAGCGTAGGACTAGCGGGGGGGCGGAACAATGAGCAGTTCTTC. Translating it yields CASSVGLAGGRNNEQFF.

The gene calls are TRBV7-9 and TRBJ1-1; tentatively, D is TRBD1 (5 bases). Germline CDR1 is SEHNR and CDR2 is FQNEAQ (reference sequence). The ends were cut back, 4 bases at V and 1 base at J, with 16 bases in the middle. The length of the CDR3 is 16 residues. The CDR3 nucleotides are TGTGCCAGCAGCTCCCGTCCAGGGTCGTCGAACACTGAAGCTTTCTTT. It is translated as CASSSRPGSSNTEAFF.

The chain is built from TRBV6-5 and TRBJ2-7, with D possibly TRBD2 on 6 matching bases. Germline V lookup: CDR1 MNHEY, CDR2 SVGAGI. Trimming cost V 8 bases and J 3 bases, with 14 bases left between them. CDR3 length: 13 amino acids. The CDR3 is CASFSDGGYEQYF. DNA for the CDR3: TGTGCCAGCTTTTCGGACGGGGGCTACGAGCAGTACTTC.

This clone has just one count. The CDR3, as DNA: TGTGCCAGCAGTTCAGCCGGACTGTCCACACTGTTTTTT. Residues: CASSSAGLSTLFF. The J gene is TRBJ1-4, the V gene TRBV28; D gene ambiguous. CDR3 length: 13 residues. Trimming cost V 4 bases and J 13 bases, with 16 bases left between them. Germline loops: CDR1 MDHEN, CDR2 SYDVKM. The full variable domain, rest sourced from reference TRBV28 and TRBJ1-4, is DVKVTQSSRYLVKRTGEKVFLECVQDMDHENMFWYRQDPGLGLRLIYFSYDVKMKEKGDIPEGYSVSREKKERFSLILESASTNQTSMYLCASSSAGLSTLFFGSGTQLSVL.

This sequence joins TRBV13 and TRBJ2-7, with 10 bases identical to TRBD1. CDR1 PRHDT and CDR2 FYEKMQ come from the germline V gene (reference sequence). The V gene end was trimmed by 4 bases and the J gene end by 6 bases; junction bases not matched to a gene: 3. The CDR3 has 13 amino acids. CDR3 loop: CASSSTGGGEQYF. The CDR3, as DNA: TGTGCCAGCAGCTCGACAGGGGGCGGCGAGCAGTACTTC.

The V call is TRBV18, the J call TRBJ2-1; D ambiguous. V was shortened by 3 bases and J by 0 bases, with 6 bases between the two germline ends. The CDR3 consists of 14 residues. Germline lookup yields CDR1 KGHSH and CDR2 LQKENI. The CDR3 sequence is CASSPLSSYNEQFF. The CDR3, as DNA: TGTGCCAGCTCACCCCTTAGCTCCTACAATGAGCAGTTCTTC.

The gene calls are TRBV18 and TRBJ1-5; D gene uncertain. CDR3 length: 15 residues. With 3 bases removed from V and 7 bases from J, the gap between germline ends came to 16 bases. CDR1 and CDR2 from the germline V gene are KGHSH and LQKENI. CDR3 sequence reads: CASSPQARDRQPQHF. For the CDR3, the DNA is TGTGCCAGCTCACCCCAGGCTCGGGATAGGCAGCCCCAGCATTTT.

V and J are TRBV24-1 and TRBJ2-1; 7 bases map to TRBD1. The CDR3 is 15 residues long. V lost 3 bases and J lost 4; bases outside the gene matches: 5. Germline V gene sequence: CDR1 KGHDR, CDR2 SFDVKD. CDR3 DNA: TGTGCCACCAGTGATCCGGGACAGTCTTACAATGAGCAGTTCTTC. Translating gives CATSDPGQSYNEQFF.

The CDR3 loop reads CASKPGLAGATYPNEQFF. In nucleotides, the CDR3 is TGCGCCAGTAAACCGGGACTAGCGGGAGCCACCTACCCGAATGAGCAGTTCTTC. The rearrangement joins TRBV5-1 to TRBJ2-1; 14 nucleotides align to TRBD2. Trimming removed 8 bases from V and 7 bases from J; junction bases left unmatched: 17. CDR1 is SGHRS, CDR2 YFSETQ, per germline. This CDR3 is built from 18 residues.

This sequence joins TRBV7-2 and TRBJ2-7; perhaps TRBD1 as D (6 bases). The CDR3 totals 15 residues. Germline V CDR1 and CDR2: SGHTA, FQGNSA. Trimming stripped 1 base from V and 3 bases from J, with 13 bases between. CDR3 sequence (DNA): TGTGCCAGCAGCTTAGGAGGGGGAAATAACTACGAGCAGTACTTC. Its translation is CASSLGGGNNYEQYF.

This clone has a handful of counts. This chain connects TRBV18 to TRBJ2-5; D is perhaps TRBD1 (6 bases). The CDR3 extends over 14 amino acids. The germline V gene has CDR1 KGHSH and CDR2 LQKENI. Deletions cut 0 bases from V and 4 bases from J, with 9 bases between. The CDR3 sequence is CASSPPPGAETQYF. In nucleotides, the CDR3 is TGTGCCAGCTCACCACCTCCAGGGGCAGAGACCCAGTACTTC.

DNA for the CDR3: TGTGCCAGTAGTATACAAACTAGCGGATACCCGGGGAATGAGCAGTTCTTC. This sequence encodes CASSIQTSGYPGNEQFF. The V call is TRBV19, the J call TRBJ2-1, with 8 positions matching TRBD2. The germline V gene has CDR1 LNHDA and CDR2 SQIVND (reference sequence). Trimming cost V 2 bases and J 7 bases; bases outside gene matches: 13. CDR3 length: 17 residues.

The gene calls are TRBV25-1 and TRBJ2-7; 7 bases match TRBD1. The CDR3 has 15 residues. Trimming at V came to 1 base and at J to 2 bases, leaving 5 bases not matched to a gene. Germline V CDR1 and CDR2: MGHDK, SYGVNS. CDR3 amino acids: CASSESDRATYEQYF. CDR3 bases: TGTGCCAGCAGTGAATCCGACAGGGCGACCTACGAGCAGTACTTC.

V gene TRBV4-2 combines with J gene TRBJ1-2; 10 bases are shared with TRBD1. Per the germline V gene, CDR1 is LGHNA and CDR2 is YNFKEQ. V dropped 3 bases and J dropped 1; count of bases not matched to a gene: 2. The CDR3 sequence is 15 residues long. This chain's CDR3 is CASSHGQGVNYGYTF. CDR3 DNA: TGTGCCAGCAGCCACGGACAGGGGGTTAACTATGGCTACACCTTC.

The chain carries TRBV5-4 and TRBJ1-1, with 7 positions matching TRBD1. The CDR3 length is 14 residues. V lost 2 bases, J lost 5 bases, and 6 bases stayed unmatched. The germline gives CDR1 SGHNT, CDR2 YYREEE (reference sequence). The CDR3 region is CASSFAGGTTEAFF. CDR3 sequence (DNA): TGTGCCAGCAGCTTTGCAGGGGGAACGACTGAAGCTTTCTTT.

The J gene is TRBJ2-5, the V gene TRBV7-6, with D possibly matching TRBD2 (6 bases). Germline V gene sequence: CDR1 SGHVS, CDR2 FNYEAQ. The CDR3 loop spans 12 amino acids. Between the trimmed V and J ends, which lost 4 bases and 10 bases, there was a span of 13 bases. As DNA, the CDR3 is TGTGCCAGCAGCTCGCCGACCGGGGGCCAGTACTTC. This sequence encodes CASSSPTGGQYF. The whole variable domain, remainder taken from reference TRBV7-6 and TRBJ2-5, is GAGVSQSPRYKVTKRGQDVALRCDPISGHVSLYWYRQALGQGPEFLTYFNYEAQQDKSGLPNDRFSAERPEGSISTLTIQRTEQRDSAMYRCASSSPTGGQYFGPGTRLLVL.

V usage is TRBV27 and J usage is TRBJ2-5; weak D call: TRBD2 (7 bases). The V gene's germline CDR1 is MNHEY and CDR2 SMNVEV (reference sequence). Trimming left V 5 bases short and J 4 bases short, with 17 bases between. This CDR3 contains 15 residues. The CDR3 coding sequence is TGTGCCAGCAGTGCCCCGGGGAGGGGGAGAGAGACCCAGTACTTC. It codes for CASSAPGRGRETQYF.

The chain joins TRBV11-1 to TRBJ2-1; 8 bases match TRBD1. Germline-derived CDR1 and CDR2 are SGHAT and FQDESV (reference sequence). J lost 14 bases, V lost 1 base, and 7 bases had no gene match. There are 13 residues in the CDR3. CDR3 in amino acids: CASSLEGTGNKFF. As DNA, the CDR3 is TGTGCCAGCAGCTTAGAGGGGACAGGTAATAAGTTCTTC.

V gene TRBV4-3 combines with J gene TRBJ2-5, with 11 bases lining up with TRBD2. Per the germline V gene, CDR1 is LGHNA and CDR2 is YSLEER. V was pared by 2 bases and J by 3 bases, with 2 bases of the junction left unmatched. The CDR3 extends over 15 amino acids. CDR3 residues: CASSQNSGGEETQYF. The CDR3 nucleotides are TGCGCCAGCAGCCAAAATAGCGGGGGGGAAGAGACCCAGTACTTC.

The CDR3 loop reads CASSVEDGFAGGYEQYF. The DNA for the CDR3 is TGTGCCAGCAGCGTAGAAGATGGGTTTGCGGGGGGGTACGAGCAGTACTTC. The chain couples TRBV9 to TRBJ2-7, with 9 nucleotides matching TRBD2. V gave up 0 bases and J gave up 4 bases; unmatched junction bases: 11. The germline V gene encodes CDR1 SGDLS and CDR2 YYNGEE. CDR3 length: 17 residues.

V gene TRBV25-1 combines with J gene TRBJ2-7; possible D gene TRBD1, 5 bases. This CDR3 is 12 amino acids long. CDR1 MGHDK and CDR2 SYGVNS come from the germline V gene. The V end lost 8 bases, the J end lost 3 bases, and 11 bases lay between the germline ends. CDR3 region: CASEFDSYEQYF. DNA of the CDR3: TGTGCCAGCGAATTCGACAGCTACGAGCAGTACTTC.

The genes are TRBV2 and TRBJ2-1, with 14 bases lining up with TRBD2. With 10 bases clipped from V and 6 bases from J, the junction kept 5 bases outside the gene matches. The CDR3 is 14 amino acids. Germline V gives CDR1 SNHLY, CDR2 FYNNEI. The CDR3 loop is CATQGLAGANEQFF. The CDR3 bases are TGTGCCACCCAGGGACTAGCGGGAGCCAATGAGCAGTTCTTC.

The V and J genes are TRBV4-1 and TRBJ1-5; 7 nucleotides line up with TRBD1. Germline-derived CDR1 and CDR2 are MGHRA and YSYEKL. There are 15 residues in the CDR3. Germline trimming cut 5 bases from V and 4 bases from J; bases unmatched to any gene: 8. Here the CDR3 DNA reads TGCGCCAGCAGCGAACCCAACAGGGGTAATCAGCCCCAGCATTTT. It is translated as CASSEPNRGNQPQHF.

J is TRBJ2-5 and V is TRBV19; the match to TRBD2 covers 11 bases. With V trimmed by 5 bases and J by 3 bases, 8 bases remained unmatched. CDR3 length: 16 amino acids. CDR1 is LNHDA and CDR2 is SQIVND in the germline V gene (reference sequence). CDR3 DNA sequence: TGTGCCAGTAGTGCTCCTCTACTAGCGGGGGAAGAGACCCAGTACTTC. Translating it yields CASSAPLLAGEETQYF.